This TCR beta chain was profiled in a study of T cell responses to AZD1222 COVID-19 vaccine. Study-wide points: Only 5 or 6 individuals given AZD1222 were seropositive at baseline. No repertoire was sampled before or during the peak T cell response, only after it. Spike-wide vaccine-associated CD4 TCRs dominated at 160-218 and 743-854. A reported finding is that nearly half of spike-specific TCRs target unmutated variant regions.

TCRdb keeps only in-frame clones here, not all; method: immunoSEQ multiplex PCR. Of roughly 190,000 clones in the sample, roughly 93% are singletons; the top ten hold about 3.9%. This clone was recorded only once. The antigen remains undetermined. The V gene lost 3 bases and the J gene lost 3 bases, with 13 bases spanning the gap. The CDR3 contains 15 residues. Germline CDR1 SGDLS, CDR2 YYNGEE. V is TRBV9 and J is TRBJ1-5; a possible D gene is TRBD1 (5 bases). The sequencing here drew on peripheral blood, taken on day 0 of AZD1222 vaccination. The source of this sequence is an adult in good health. Here the CDR3 DNA reads TGTGCCAGCAGCGCCGCCGGGGGAAACAATCAGCCCCAGCATTTT. Protein sequence: CASSAAGGNNQPQHF.